Detailed here is one T cell receptor beta chain. Its antigen remains unidentified. In TCRdb, the RACE reads were re-called with MiXCR into one record per CDR3 protein. The repertoire holds 250,000 or so distinct CDR3 sequences, approximately 8% seen once, with 0.9% to 1.5% in the top ten. The CDR3 extends over 17 amino acids. The J segment lost 6 bases and the V segment lost 7 bases, leaving 15 bases of the junction unmatched. Germline loops: CDR1 MNHEY, CDR2 SVGEGT. This specimen comes from a study of human T cells and chemical hapten exposure. In the study overall: The patient population, which was mostly female, had alopecia areata, totalis or universalis. The study, taken as a whole, reports: Donors had alopecia, so their immune response may differ from healthy people's. Compared to controls, expanded TCRs made significantly more large clusters of similar CDR3s. No change in TCRs above 1 in 1000 frequency was produced by DPC sensitization.

Time point here: pre-sensitization, week 0. The treatment denotes: therapeutic diphenylcyclopropenone sensitization with weekly scalp DPC. The J gene is TRBJ2-1, the V gene TRBV6-2 or TRBV6-3, with 10 bases identical to TRBD2. The sequence was collected from a man younger than 35 with alopecia areata. Some clones in this sample may be carry-over from other donors' samples. The material sequenced was whole blood, taken in connection with sensitization to the hapten diphenylcyclopropenone (DPC). The CDR3: CASNTGVVAGGPNEQFF. In nucleotides, the CDR3 is TGTGCCAGCAATACCGGTGTCGTAGCGGGGGGCCCCAATGAGCAGTTCTTC.